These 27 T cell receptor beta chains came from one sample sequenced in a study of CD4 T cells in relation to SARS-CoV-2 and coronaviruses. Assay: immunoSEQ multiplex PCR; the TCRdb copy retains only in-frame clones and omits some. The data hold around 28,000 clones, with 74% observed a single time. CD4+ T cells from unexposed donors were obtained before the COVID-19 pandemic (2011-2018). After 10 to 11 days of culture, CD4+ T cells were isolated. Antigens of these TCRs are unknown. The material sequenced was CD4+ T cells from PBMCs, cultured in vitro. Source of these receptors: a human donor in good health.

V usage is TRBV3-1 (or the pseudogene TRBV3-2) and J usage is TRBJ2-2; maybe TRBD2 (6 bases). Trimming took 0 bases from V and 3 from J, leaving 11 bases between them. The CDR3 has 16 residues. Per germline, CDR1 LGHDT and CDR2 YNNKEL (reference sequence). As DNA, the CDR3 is TGTGCCAGCAGCCAAGATTGGGCGGGGTACACCGGGGAGCTGTTTTTT. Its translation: CASSQDWAGYTGELFF.

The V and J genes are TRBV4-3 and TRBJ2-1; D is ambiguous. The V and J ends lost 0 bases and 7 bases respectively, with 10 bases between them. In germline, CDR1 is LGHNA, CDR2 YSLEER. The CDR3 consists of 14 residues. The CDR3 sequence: CASSQDGVSNEQFF. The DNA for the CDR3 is TGCGCCAGCAGCCAAGATGGTGTGTCTAATGAGCAGTTCTTC.

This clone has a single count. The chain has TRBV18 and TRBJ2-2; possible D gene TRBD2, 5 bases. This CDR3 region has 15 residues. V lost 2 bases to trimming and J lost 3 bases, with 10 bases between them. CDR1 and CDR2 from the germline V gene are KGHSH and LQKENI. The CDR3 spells CASSPSSQYTGELFF. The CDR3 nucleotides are TGTGCCAGCTCACCATCTAGCCAATACACCGGGGAGCTGTTTTTT.

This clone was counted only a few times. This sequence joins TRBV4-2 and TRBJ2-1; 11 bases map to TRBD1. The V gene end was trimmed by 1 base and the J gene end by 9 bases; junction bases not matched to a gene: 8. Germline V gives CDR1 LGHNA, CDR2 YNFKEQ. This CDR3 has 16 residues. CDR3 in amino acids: CASSQAGTGGSGEQFF. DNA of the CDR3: TGTGCCAGCAGCCAAGCGGGGACAGGGGGTTCTGGTGAGCAGTTCTTC.

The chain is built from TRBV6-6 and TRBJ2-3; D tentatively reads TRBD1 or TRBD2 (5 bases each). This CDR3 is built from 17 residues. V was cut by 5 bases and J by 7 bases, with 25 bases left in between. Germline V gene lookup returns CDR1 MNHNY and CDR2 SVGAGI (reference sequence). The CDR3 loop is CASSLEGPPLPFYTQYF. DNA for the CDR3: TGTGCCAGCAGTCTCGAGGGACCGCCGCTACCCTTTTATACGCAGTATTTT.

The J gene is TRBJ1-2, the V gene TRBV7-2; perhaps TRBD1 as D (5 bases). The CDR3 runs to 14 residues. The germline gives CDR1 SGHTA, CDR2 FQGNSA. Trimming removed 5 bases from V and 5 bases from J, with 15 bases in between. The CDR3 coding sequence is TGTGCCAGCAGCCGGGACGTCCTAGGGTATGGCTACACCTTC. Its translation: CASSRDVLGYGYTF.

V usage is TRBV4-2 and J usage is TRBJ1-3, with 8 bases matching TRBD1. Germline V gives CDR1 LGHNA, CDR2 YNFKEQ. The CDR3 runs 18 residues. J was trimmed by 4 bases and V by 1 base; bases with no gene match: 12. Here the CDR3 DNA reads TGTGCCAGCAGCCAAGCGAGCGACAGGGGCTTGCCGGGAAACACCATATATTTT. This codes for CASSQASDRGLPGNTIYF.

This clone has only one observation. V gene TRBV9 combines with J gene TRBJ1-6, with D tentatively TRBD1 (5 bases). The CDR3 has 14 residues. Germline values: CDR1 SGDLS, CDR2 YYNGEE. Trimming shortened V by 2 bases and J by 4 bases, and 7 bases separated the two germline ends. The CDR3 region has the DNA TGTGCCAGCAGCGTTGACAGTTATAATTCACCCCTCCACTTT. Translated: CASSVDSYNSPLHF.

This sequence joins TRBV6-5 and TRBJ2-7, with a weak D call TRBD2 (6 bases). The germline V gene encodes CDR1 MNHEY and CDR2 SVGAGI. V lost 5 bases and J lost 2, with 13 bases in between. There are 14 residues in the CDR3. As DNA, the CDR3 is TGTGCCAGCAGTAACCGAGGACTACCCTACGAGCAGTACTTC. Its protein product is CASSNRGLPYEQYF.

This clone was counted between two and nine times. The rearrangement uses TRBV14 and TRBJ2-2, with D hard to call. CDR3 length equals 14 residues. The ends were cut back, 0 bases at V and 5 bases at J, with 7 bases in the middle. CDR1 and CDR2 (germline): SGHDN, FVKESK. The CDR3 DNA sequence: TGTGCCAGCAGCCAAGATATGCTAACCGGGGAGCTGTTTTTT. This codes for CASSQDMLTGELFF.

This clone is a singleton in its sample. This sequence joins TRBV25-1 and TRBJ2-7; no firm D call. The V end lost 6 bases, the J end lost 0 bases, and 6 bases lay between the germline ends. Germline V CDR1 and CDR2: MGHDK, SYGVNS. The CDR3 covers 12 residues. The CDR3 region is CASRRSSYEQYF. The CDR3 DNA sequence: TGTGCCAGCAGACGGAGCTCCTACGAGCAGTACTTC.

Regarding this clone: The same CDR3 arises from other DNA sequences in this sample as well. CDR3: CASRPGTRYNEQFF. CDR3 in DNA: TGTGCCAGTAGGCCCGGGACTAGGTACAATGAGCAGTTCTTC. The genes are TRBV19 and TRBJ2-1; TRBD2 matches 8 bases. Germline V gene sequence: CDR1 LNHDA, CDR2 SQIVND (reference sequence). CDR3 length equals 14 residues. V was pared by 6 bases and J by 4 bases, with 5 bases of the junction left unmatched.

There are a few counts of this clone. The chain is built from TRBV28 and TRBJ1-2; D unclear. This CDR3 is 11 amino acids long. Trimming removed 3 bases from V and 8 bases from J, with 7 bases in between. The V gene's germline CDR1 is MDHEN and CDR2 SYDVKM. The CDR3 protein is CASSFPSGYTF. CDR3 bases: TGTGCCAGCAGTTTTCCCAGCGGCTACACCTTC.

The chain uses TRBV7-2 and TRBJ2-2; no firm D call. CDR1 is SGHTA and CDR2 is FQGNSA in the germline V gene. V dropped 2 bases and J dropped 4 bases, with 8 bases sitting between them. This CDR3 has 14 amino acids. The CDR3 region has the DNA TGTGCCAGCAGCTTATCCCCTGTCACCGGGGAGCTGTTTTTT. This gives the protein CASSLSPVTGELFF.

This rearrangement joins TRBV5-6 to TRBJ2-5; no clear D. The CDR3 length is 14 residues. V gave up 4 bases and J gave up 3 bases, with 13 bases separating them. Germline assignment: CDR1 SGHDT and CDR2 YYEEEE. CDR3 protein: CASSPGSVEETQYF. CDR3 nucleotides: TGTGCCAGCAGCCCAGGCTCAGTAGAAGAGACCCAGTACTTC.

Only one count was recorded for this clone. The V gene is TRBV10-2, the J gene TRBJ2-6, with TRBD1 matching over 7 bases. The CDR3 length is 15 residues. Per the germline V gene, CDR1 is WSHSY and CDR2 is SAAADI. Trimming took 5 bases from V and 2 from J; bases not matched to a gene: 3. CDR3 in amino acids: CASSLQGTGANVLTF. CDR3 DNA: TGCGCCAGCAGTCTACAGGGGACTGGGGCCAACGTCCTGACTTTC.

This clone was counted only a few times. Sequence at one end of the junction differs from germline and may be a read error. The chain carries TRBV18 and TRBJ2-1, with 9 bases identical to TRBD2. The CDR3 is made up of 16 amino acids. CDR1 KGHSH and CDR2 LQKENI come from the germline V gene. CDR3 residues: CASSPLLAGAYNEQFF. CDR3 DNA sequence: TGTGCCAGCTCCCCACTCTTAGCGGGGGCCTACAATGAGCAGTTCTTC.

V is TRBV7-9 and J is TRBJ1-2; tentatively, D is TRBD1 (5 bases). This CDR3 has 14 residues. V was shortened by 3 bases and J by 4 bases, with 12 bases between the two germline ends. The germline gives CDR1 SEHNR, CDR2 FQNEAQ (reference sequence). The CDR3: CASSFRDGPYGYTF. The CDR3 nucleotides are TGTGCCAGCAGCTTCCGGGACGGACCCTATGGCTACACCTTC. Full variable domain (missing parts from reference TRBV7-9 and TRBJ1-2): DTGVSQNPRHKITKRGQNVTFRCDPISEHNRLYWYRQTLGQGPEFLTYFQNEAQLEKSRLLSDRFSAERPKGSFSTLEIQRTEQGDSAMYLCASSFRDGPYGYTFGSGTRLTVV.

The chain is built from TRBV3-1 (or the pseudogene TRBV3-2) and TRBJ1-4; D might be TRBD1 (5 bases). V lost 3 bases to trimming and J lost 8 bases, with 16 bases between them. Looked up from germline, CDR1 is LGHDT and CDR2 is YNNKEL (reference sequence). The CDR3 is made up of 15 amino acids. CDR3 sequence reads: CASSHEATGREKLFF. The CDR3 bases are TGTGCCAGCAGCCACGAGGCTACAGGAAGGGAAAAACTGTTTTTT.

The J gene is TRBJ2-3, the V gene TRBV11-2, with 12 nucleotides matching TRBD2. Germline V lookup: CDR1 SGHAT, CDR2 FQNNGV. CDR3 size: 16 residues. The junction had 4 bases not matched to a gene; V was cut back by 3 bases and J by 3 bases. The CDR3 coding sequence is TGTGCCAGCAGCTTCCTAGCGGGGGGGCTTACAGATACGCAGTATTTT. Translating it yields CASSFLAGGLTDTQYF. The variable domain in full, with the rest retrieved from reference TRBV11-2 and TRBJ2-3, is EAGVAQSPRYKIIEKRQSVAFWCNPISGHATLYWYQQILGQGPKLLIQFQNNGVVDDSQLPKDRFSAERLKGVDSTLKIQPAKLEDSAVYLCASSFLAGGLTDTQYFGPGTRLTVL.

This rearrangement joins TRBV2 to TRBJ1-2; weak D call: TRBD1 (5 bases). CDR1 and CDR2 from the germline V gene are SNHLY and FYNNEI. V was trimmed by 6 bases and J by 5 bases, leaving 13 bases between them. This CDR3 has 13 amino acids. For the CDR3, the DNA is TGTGCCAGCAGCCCGGGACCAAATTATGGCTACACCTTC. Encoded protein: CASSPGPNYGYTF.

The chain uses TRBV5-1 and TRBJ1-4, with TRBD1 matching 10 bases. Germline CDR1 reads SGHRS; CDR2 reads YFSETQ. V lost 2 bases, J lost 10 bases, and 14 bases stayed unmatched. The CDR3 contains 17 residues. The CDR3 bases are TGCGCCAGCAGCTTCCCACCGACCGGGACAGGGGTGAGAAAACTGTTTTTT. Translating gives CASSFPPTGTGVRKLFF. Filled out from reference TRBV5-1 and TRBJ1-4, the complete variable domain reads KAGVTQTPRYLIKTRGQQVTLSCSPISGHRSVSWYQQTPGQGLQFLFEYFSETQRNKGNFPGRFSGRQFSNSRSEMNVSTLELGDSALYLCASSFPPTGTGVRKLFFGSGTQLSVL.

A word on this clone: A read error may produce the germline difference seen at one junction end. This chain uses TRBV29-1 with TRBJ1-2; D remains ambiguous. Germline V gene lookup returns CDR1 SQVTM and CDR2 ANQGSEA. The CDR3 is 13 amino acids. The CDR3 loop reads CSVEGRNRYGYTF. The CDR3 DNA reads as TGCAGCGTCGAAGGGCGGAATAGGTATGGCTACACCTTC.

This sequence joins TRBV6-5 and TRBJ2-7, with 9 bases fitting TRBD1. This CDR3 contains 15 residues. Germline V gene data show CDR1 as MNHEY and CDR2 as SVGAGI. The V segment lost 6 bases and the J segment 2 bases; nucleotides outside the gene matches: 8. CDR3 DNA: TGTGCCAGCAGGACTCCGGGACAGGGAACCTACGAGCAGTACTTC. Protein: CASRTPGQGTYEQYF.

The CDR3 spells CASSMTGARNTQHF. The CDR3 nucleotides read TGTGCCAGTAGTATGACAGGGGCGCGGAATACGCAGCATTTT. The rearrangement uses TRBV19 and TRBJ1-5; 8 nucleotides match TRBD1. The ends lost 3 bases at V and 13 bases at J; junction bases unmatched: 11. CDR1 is LNHDA and CDR2 is SQIVND in the germline V gene (reference sequence). This CDR3 has 14 residues.

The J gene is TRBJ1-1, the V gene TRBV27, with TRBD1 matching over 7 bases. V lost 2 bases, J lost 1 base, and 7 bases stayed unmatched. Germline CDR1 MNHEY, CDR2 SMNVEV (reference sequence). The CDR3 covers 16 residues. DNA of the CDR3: TGTGCCAGCAGTTTAAGAACAGGGGTTTCGAACACTGAAGCTTTCTTT. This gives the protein CASSLRTGVSNTEAFF.

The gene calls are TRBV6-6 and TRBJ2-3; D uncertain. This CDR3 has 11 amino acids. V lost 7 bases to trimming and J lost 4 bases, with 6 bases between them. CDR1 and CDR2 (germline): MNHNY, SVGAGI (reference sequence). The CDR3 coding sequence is TGTGCCAGCACCGAGGCAGATACGCAGTATTTT. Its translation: CASTEADTQYF.